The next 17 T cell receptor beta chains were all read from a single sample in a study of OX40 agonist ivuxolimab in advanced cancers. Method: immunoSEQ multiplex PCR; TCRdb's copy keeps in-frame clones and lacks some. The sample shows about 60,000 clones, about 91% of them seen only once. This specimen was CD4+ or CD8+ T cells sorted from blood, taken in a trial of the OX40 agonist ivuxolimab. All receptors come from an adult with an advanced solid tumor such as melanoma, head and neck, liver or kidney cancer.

The CDR3 DNA reads as TGTGCCAGCAGCTTAGCTAGTCAGGGCGATTCCTACGAGCAGTACGTC. This gives the protein CASSLASQGDSYEQYV. The gene calls are TRBV7-2 and TRBJ2-7; TRBD1 might be the D (5 bases). Germline values: CDR1 SGHTA, CDR2 FQGNSA. Trimming removed 0 bases at V and 1 base at J, with 13 bases between. This CDR3 is 16 amino acids long.

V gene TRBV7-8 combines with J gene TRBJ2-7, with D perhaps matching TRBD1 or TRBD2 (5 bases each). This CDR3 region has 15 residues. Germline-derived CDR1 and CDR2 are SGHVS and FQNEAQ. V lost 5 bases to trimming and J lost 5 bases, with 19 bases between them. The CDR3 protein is CASSPTGTPVHEQYF. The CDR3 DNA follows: TGTGCCAGCAGCCCGACCGGGACGCCTGTCCACGAGCAGTACTTC.

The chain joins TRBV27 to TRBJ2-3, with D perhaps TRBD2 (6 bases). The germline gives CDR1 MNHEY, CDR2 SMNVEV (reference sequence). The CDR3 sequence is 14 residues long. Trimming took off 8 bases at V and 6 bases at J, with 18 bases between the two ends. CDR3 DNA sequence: TGTGCCAGCGGCAGACTAGGACTCTCGGATACGCAGTATTTT. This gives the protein CASGRLGLSDTQYF.

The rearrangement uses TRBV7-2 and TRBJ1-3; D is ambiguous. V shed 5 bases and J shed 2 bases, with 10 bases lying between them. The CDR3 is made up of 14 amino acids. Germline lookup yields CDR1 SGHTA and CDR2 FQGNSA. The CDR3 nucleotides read TGTGCCAGCAGCGATCACCCCCCTGGAAACACCATATATTTT. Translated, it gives CASSDHPPGNTIYF.

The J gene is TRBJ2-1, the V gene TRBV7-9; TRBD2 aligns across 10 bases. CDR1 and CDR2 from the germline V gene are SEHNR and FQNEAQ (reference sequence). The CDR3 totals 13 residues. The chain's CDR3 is CAGSLAGVNEQFF. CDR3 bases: TGTGCAGGGTCCCTAGCGGGAGTTAATGAGCAGTTCTTC.

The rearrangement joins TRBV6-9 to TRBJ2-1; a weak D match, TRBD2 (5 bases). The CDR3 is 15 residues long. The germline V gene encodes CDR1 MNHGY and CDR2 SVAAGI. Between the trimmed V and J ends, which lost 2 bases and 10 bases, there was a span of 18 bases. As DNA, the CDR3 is TGTGCCAGCAGTTATATCCCCGAGGGAATAGAGGAGCAGTTCTTC. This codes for CASSYIPEGIEEQFF.

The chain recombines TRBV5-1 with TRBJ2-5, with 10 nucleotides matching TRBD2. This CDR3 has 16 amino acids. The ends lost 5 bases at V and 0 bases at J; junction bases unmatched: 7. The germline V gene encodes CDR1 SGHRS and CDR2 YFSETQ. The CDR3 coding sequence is TGCGCCAGCAGTGGTAGCGGGGGGCACTACCAAGAGACCCAGTACTTC. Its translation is CASSGSGGHYQETQYF. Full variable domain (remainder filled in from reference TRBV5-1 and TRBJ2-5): KAGVTQTPRYLIKTRGQQVTLSCSPISGHRSVSWYQQTPGQGLQFLFEYFSETQRNKGNFPGRFSGRQFSNSRSEMNVSTLELGDSALYLCASSGSGGHYQETQYFGPGTRLLVL.

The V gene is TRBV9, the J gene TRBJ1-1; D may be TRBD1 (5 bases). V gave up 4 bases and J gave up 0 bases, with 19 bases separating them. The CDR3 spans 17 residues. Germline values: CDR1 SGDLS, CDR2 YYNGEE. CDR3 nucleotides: TGTGCCAGCAGCCTGTTTGGGACTGATCCTATGAACACTGAAGCTTTCTTT. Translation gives CASSLFGTDPMNTEAFF.

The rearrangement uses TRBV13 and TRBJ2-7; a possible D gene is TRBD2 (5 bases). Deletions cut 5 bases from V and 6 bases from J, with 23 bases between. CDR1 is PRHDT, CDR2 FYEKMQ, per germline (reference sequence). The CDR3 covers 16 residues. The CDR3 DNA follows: TGTGCCAGCAGCCCAGAAGGGTCTAGCCCCCAGCCCGAGCAGTACTTC. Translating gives CASSPEGSSPQPEQYF.

The CDR3 loop is CASSFRTSGSYEQYF. The CDR3 bases are TGTGCCAGCAGCTTCCGGACTAGCGGGTCCTACGAGCAGTACTTC. V usage is TRBV7-2 and J usage is TRBJ2-7; 11 nucleotides line up with TRBD2. This CDR3 region has 15 residues. Germline V CDR1 and CDR2: SGHTA, FQGNSA. J was trimmed by 1 base and V by 3 bases; bases with no gene match: 2. The variable domain in full, completed from reference TRBV7-2 and TRBJ2-7, reads GAGVSQSPSNKVTEKGKDVELRCDPISGHTALYWYRQSLGQGLEFLIYFQGNSAPDKSGLPSDRFSAERTGGSVSTLTIQRTQQEDSAVYLCASSFRTSGSYEQYFGPGTRLTVT.

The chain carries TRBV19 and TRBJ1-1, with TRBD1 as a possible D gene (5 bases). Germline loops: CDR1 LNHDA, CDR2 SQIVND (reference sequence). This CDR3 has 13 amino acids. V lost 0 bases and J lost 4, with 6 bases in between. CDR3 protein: CASSIEGVTEAFF. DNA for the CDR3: TGTGCCAGTAGTATAGAGGGGGTCACTGAAGCTTTCTTT.

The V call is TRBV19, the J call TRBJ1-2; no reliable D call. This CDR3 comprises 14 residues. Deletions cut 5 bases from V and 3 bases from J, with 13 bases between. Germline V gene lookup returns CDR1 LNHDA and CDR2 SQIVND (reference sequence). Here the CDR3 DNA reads TGTGCCAGTAGTGTATCCGGTTGGGACTATGGCTACACCTTC. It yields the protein CASSVSGWDYGYTF.

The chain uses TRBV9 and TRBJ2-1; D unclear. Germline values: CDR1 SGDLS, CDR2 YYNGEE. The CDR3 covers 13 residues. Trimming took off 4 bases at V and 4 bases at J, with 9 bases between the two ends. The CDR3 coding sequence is TGTGCCAGCAGCACTCCACAGTACAATGAGCAGTTCTTC. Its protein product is CASSTPQYNEQFF. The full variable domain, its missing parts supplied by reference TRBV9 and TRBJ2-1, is DSGVTQTPKHLITATGQRVTLRCSPRSGDLSVYWYQQSLDQGLQFLIQYYNGEERAKGNILERFSAQQFPDLHSELNLSSLELGDSALYFCASSTPQYNEQFFGPGTRLTVL.

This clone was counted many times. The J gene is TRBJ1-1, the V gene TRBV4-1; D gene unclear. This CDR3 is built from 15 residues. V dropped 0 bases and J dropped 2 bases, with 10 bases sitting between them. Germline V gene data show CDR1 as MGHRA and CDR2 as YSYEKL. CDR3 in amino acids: CASSQEPLANTEAFF. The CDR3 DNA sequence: TGCGCCAGCAGCCAAGAACCCCTAGCTAACACTGAAGCTTTCTTT.

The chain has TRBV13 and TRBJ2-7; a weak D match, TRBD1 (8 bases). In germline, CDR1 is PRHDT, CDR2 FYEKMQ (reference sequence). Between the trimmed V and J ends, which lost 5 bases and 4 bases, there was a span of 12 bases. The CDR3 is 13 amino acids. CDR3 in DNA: TGTGCCAGCAGCCACAGGGGGGGGTACGAGCAGTACGTC. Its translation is CASSHRGGYEQYV.

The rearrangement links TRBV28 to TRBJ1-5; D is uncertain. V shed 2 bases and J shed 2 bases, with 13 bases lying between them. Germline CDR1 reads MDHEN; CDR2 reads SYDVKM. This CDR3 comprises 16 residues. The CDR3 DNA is TGTGCCAGCAGTTTAGGTGACCGGTTCGGCAATCAGCCCCAGCATTTT. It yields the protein CASSLGDRFGNQPQHF. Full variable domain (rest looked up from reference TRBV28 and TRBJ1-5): DVKVTQSSRYLVKRTGEKVFLECVQDMDHENMFWYRQDPGLGLRLIYFSYDVKMKEKGDIPEGYSVSREKKERFSLILESASTNQTSMYLCASSLGDRFGNQPQHFGDGTRLSIL.

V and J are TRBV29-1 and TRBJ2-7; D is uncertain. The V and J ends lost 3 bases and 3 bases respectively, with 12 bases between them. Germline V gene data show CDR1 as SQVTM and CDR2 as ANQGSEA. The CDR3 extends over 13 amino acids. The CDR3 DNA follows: TGCAGCGTTGAGAATAGTTTAGACTACGAGCAGTACTTC. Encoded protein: CSVENSLDYEQYF.